The rows below give T cell receptor beta chains drawn from one sample of a study of beta chain features in type 1 diabetes. Clones were read by immunoSEQ multiplex PCR, and TCRdb kept only the in-frame ones, dropping some. The data show 640,000 or so clones, about an eighth seen once. The sample taken for sequencing was naive CD4+ T cells from blood. The source is a man between 18 and 29 years old with type 1 diabetes. Each CDR3 is given without its conserved first and last residue. Each record gives: V gene, J gene, CDR3 protein.

TRBV30	TRBJ2-5	AWSIRLAGGPFGTQY
TRBV29-1	TRBJ2-7	SGDPGGSYEQY
TRBV14	TRBJ2-1	ASSQTVYNEQF
TRBV7-2	TRBJ2-1	ASSRRDFSYNEQF
TRBV7-6	TRBJ2-1	ASSPVRGSNEQF
TRBV14	TRBJ2-4	ASSPTLAPGAKNIQY
TRBV4-3	TRBJ1-5	ASSQDGLGQGNQPQH
TRBV14	TRBJ2-7	ASSQTHSYEQY
TRBV20-1	TRBJ1-2	SAPPREGYT
TRBV20-1	TRBJ2-7	SALRSYEQY
TRBV28	TRBJ2-1	ASGRTGNNEQF
TRBV30	TRBJ1-6	AWSVRGRGDSPLH
TRBV7-2	TRBJ2-1	ASSRTRGNLVEQF
TRBV6-6	TRBJ2-5	ASIPAGTETQY
TRBV30	TRBJ2-2	AWSELAGGVGELF
TRBV28	TRBJ2-2	ASSAPGQLAPGELF
TRBV7-2	TRBJ1-4	ASSYVTGEKLF
TRBV6-5	TRBJ1-5	ASSYGQPNQPQH
TRBV7-2	TRBJ1-6	ASSQTGTGGSPLH
TRBV27	TRBJ2-7	ASSRGRHQGEQY
TRBV9	TRBJ2-5	ASGREETQY
TRBV15	TRBJ2-5	ATSFWTGKGETQY
TRBV9	TRBJ2-5	ASSVDRERIETQY
TRBV6-6	TRBJ2-4	ASSYSTSGRRNIQY
TRBV2	TRBJ2-1	ASRVTGSSYNEQF
TRBV10-3	TRBJ2-1	AISDWGGSYNEQF
TRBV2	TRBJ2-2	ASSDRVDTGELF
TRBV18	TRBJ1-1	ASSPPAGGTEAF
TRBV28	TRBJ1-2	ASTTGGQGDYGYT
TRBV6-5	TRBJ1-5	ASSRQASNQPQH
TRBV7-8	TRBJ2-1	ASSLRDGSYNEQF
TRBV29-1	TRBJ2-3	SAPSTGQSTDTQY
TRBV18	TRBJ2-7	ASWPGHQSYEQY
TRBV28	TRBJ2-2	ASPNRDTGELF
TRBV28	TRBJ2-3	ASSSPGANTDTQY
TRBV7-8	TRBJ1-6	ASSFRRRGNNSPLH
TRBV14	TRBJ2-1	ASSQGSGDEQF
TRBV9	TRBJ2-3	ASSEGLVSTDTQY